The present T cell receptor (beta chain) was sequenced within a study of human T cells and chemical hapten exposure. As for the study in general: Weekly diphenylcyclopropenone doses were given to patients' scalps across the approximately 25-week study.

The time point here: patch test 2, 6 weeks after DPC sensitization. The treatment here: therapeutic diphenylcyclopropenone sensitization with weekly scalp DPC. CDR3 size: 15 residues. CDR1 SGHRS and CDR2 YFSETQ come from the germline V gene. V was trimmed by 4 bases and J by 4 bases, leaving 17 bases between them. This clonotype was counted ten times or more. Attachment of unique molecular identifiers to individual cDNA molecules was performed in the library. TCRdb recomputed calls from the RACE reads with MiXCR, one row per CDR3 protein. The table shows a few hundred thousand distinct CDR3 sequences, with roughly 6% occurring only once.

This TCR derives from a woman between 18 and 29 years old with alopecia areata. Some clones in this sample may be carry-over from other donors' samples. The rearrangement links TRBV5-1 to TRBJ1-1; a possible D gene is TRBD1 (6 bases). This specimen was whole blood, taken in connection with sensitization to the hapten diphenylcyclopropenone (DPC). CDR3 in DNA: TGCGCCAGCAGCGGTTGGGACAACGGGGGCACTGAAGCTTTCTTT. It codes for CASSGWDNGGTEAFF.